Following are 27 T cell receptor beta chains from one sample sequenced in a study of T cells in Graves' hyperthyroidism and ophthalmopathy. Using RNA transcripts as the source, TCR beta CDR3 regions were amplified. The HTBI primer set drove a first-round RT-PCR of the TCR CDR3. TCRdb reprocessed the multiplex PCR reads via MiXCR and lists one record per CDR3 protein. The repertoire holds roughly 840,000 distinct CDR3 sequences, over 35% seen once, with approximately 8.7% in the top ten. Sequenced input: blood. These receptors all come from a young man with Graves' hyperthyroidism.

This clonotype was observed at least ten times. The chain couples TRBV20-1 to TRBJ2-7, with 12 bases matching TRBD2. The germline V gene encodes CDR1 DFQATT and CDR2 SNEGSKA (reference sequence). Trimming cost V 3 bases and J 2 bases; bases outside gene matches: 5. This CDR3 has 15 residues. CDR3 protein: CSASLAGGSPYEQYF. CDR3 in DNA: TGCAGTGCTAGCCTAGCGGGAGGGTCTCCCTACGAGCAGTACTTC.

The J gene is TRBJ2-1, the V gene TRBV29-1; D perhaps matches TRBD2 (7 bases). V was clipped by 2 bases and J by 7 bases, with 15 bases between them. From germline, CDR1 is SQVTM and CDR2 ANQGSEA. The CDR3 sequence is 14 residues long. The CDR3 is CSVELQKGGNEQFF. As DNA, the CDR3 is TGCAGCGTTGAACTCCAAAAGGGGGGGAATGAGCAGTTCTTC.

This clonotype came up many times. In nucleotides, the CDR3 is TGTGCCAGTAGTATAGATGCTACAGGGTATGGTGACGCTGAAGCTTTCTTT. This codes for CASSIDATGYGDAEAFF. This chain uses TRBV19 with TRBJ1-1; a possible D gene is TRBD1 (6 bases). Germline assignment: CDR1 LNHDA and CDR2 SQIVND (reference sequence). Trimming stripped 0 bases from V and 6 bases from J, with 20 bases between. CDR3 size: 17 residues.

In this sample, this clonotype turned up a few times. The V and J genes are TRBV24-1 and TRBJ1-1; D perhaps matches TRBD1 (6 bases). V was pared by 1 base and J by 4 bases, with 12 bases between. This CDR3 spans 15 amino acids. The germline V gene has CDR1 KGHDR and CDR2 SFDVKD. CDR3 bases: TGTGCCACCAGTGATTTAAAGGGGGGAGCCACTGAAGCTTTCTTT. Its translation is CATSDLKGGATEAFF.

The chain has TRBV29-1 and TRBJ2-3; D uncertain. Germline V gives CDR1 SQVTM, CDR2 ANQGSEA. This CDR3 is built from 10 residues. V gave up 7 bases and J gave up 6 bases, with 8 bases separating them. CDR3 in DNA: TGCAGCGCTATAAGGGATACGCAGTATTTT. Its translation is CSAIRDTQYF.

This clonotype was seen only a few times. The V call is TRBV12-3 or TRBV12-4, the J call TRBJ2-7, with D tentatively TRBD1 or TRBD2 (6 bases each). The CDR3 is made up of 14 amino acids. Trimming removed 2 bases from V and 2 bases from J, with 10 bases in between. The CDR3 bases are TGTGCCAGCAGTTTAACGGGGGCCCCCTACGAGCAGTACTTC. Its protein is CASSLTGAPYEQYF.

This clonotype was seen repeatedly, ten times or more. The chain has TRBV29-1 and TRBJ2-7; weak D call: TRBD1 (7 bases). This CDR3 is 13 amino acids long. From germline, CDR1 is SQVTM and CDR2 ANQGSEA. V gave up 4 bases and J gave up 3 bases, with 13 bases separating them. The CDR3 region is CSVVGQGGYEQYF. CDR3 nucleotides: TGCAGCGTTGTGGGGCAGGGGGGCTACGAGCAGTACTTC.

V and J are TRBV28 and TRBJ1-2; D remains ambiguous. The CDR3 contains 14 residues. From germline, CDR1 is MDHEN and CDR2 SYDVKM. V lost 4 bases and J lost 5, with 14 bases in between. DNA of the CDR3: TGTGCCAGCAGTTCCTCTCAAGGAACTTATGGCTACACCTTC. Amino acids: CASSSSQGTYGYTF.

The chain has TRBV4-2 and TRBJ1-1; D uncertain. Trimming removed 0 bases from V and 4 bases from J, with 12 bases in between. The length of the CDR3 is 15 residues. Germline V lookup: CDR1 LGHNA, CDR2 YNFKEQ. This chain's CDR3 is CASSQETVSSTEAFF. Written as DNA, the CDR3 is TGTGCCAGCAGCCAAGAAACAGTAAGTTCCACTGAAGCTTTCTTT.

The rearrangement joins TRBV4-1 to TRBJ1-2; D not resolved. The CDR3 totals 15 residues. Germline values: CDR1 MGHRA, CDR2 YSYEKL. Trimming left V 2 bases short and J 7 bases short, with 17 bases between. The CDR3 loop reads CASSQIWVGGSGYTF. The DNA of the CDR3 is TGCGCCAGCAGCCAAATCTGGGTGGGCGGGAGTGGCTACACCTTC.

This chain joins TRBV6-1 and TRBJ2-7; 10 bases are a match to TRBD1. In germline, CDR1 is MNHNS, CDR2 SASEGT. The V and J ends lost 4 bases and 3 bases, in that order; junction bases with no gene match: 3. The CDR3 is made up of 14 amino acids. CDR3 coding DNA: TGTGCCAGCAGTGTGGGACAGGGGTACTACGAGCAGTACTTC. The encoded protein is CASSVGQGYYEQYF.

The chain recombines TRBV5-1 with TRBJ1-1, with D tentatively TRBD1 (6 bases). CDR1 SGHRS and CDR2 YFSETQ come from the germline V gene. This CDR3 contains 18 residues. V gave up 4 bases and J gave up 5 bases, with 27 bases separating them. The CDR3 loop is CASSTKPGLGARSTEAFF. Here the CDR3 DNA reads TGCGCCAGCAGCACAAAACCCGGTTTGGGGGCGCGAAGTACTGAAGCTTTCTTT.

This clonotype was counted between two and nine times. This sequence joins TRBV6-5 and TRBJ1-1, with D possibly matching TRBD1 (5 bases). Germline values: CDR1 MNHEY, CDR2 SVGAGI. The CDR3 covers 14 residues. The ends were cut back, 7 bases at V and 3 bases at J, with 15 bases in the middle. The CDR3 DNA is TGTGCCAGCACCGAACAGCCCAGGGACACTGAAGCTTTCTTT. Translated: CASTEQPRDTEAFF.

V and J are TRBV9 and TRBJ1-1, with 8 bases fitting TRBD1. CDR1 and CDR2 (germline): SGDLS, YYNGEE. The V and J ends lost 3 bases and 5 bases, in that order; junction bases with no gene match: 6. This CDR3 region has 14 residues. The CDR3 DNA reads as TGTGCCAGCAGCGACCAGGGGGCGAGGACTGAAGCTTTCTTT. Protein product: CASSDQGARTEAFF.

Concerning this clonotype itself: A much larger clone lies a single base off, so this may be a read error. V is TRBV20-1 and J is TRBJ1-1; perhaps TRBD1 as D (6 bases). There are 12 residues in the CDR3. V was clipped by 8 bases and J by 1 base, with 11 bases between them. Germline V gene sequence: CDR1 DFQATT, CDR2 SNEGSKA (reference sequence). The CDR3 coding sequence is TGCAGTTCGGCGACAGGGAACACTGAAGCTTTCTTT. It is translated as CSSATGNTEAFF.

At least ten counts were recorded for this clonotype. This chain links TRBV10-3 with TRBJ2-2; D call uncertain. The CDR3 is 12 residues long. CDR1 is ENHRY and CDR2 is SYGVKD in the germline V gene. V was pared by 5 bases and J by 7 bases, with 8 bases between. CDR3 DNA: TGTGCCATCAGTCCAGATGACGGGGAGCTGTTTTTT. Protein: CAISPDDGELFF.

This chain uses TRBV5-1 with TRBJ2-6; 9 bases are shared with TRBD1. V dropped 5 bases and J dropped 4; count of bases not matched to a gene: 13. CDR3 length: 18 amino acids. CDR1 is SGHRS, CDR2 YFSETQ, per germline. CDR3 coding DNA: TGCGCCAGCAGTTACCCTCCGGGACAGGGCGAAGGGGCCAACGTCCTGACTTTC. It specifies CASSYPPGQGEGANVLTF.

V gene TRBV7-2 combines with J gene TRBJ2-7; the D call may be TRBD1 or TRBD2 (5 bases each). Trimming took 4 bases from V and 2 from J, leaving 15 bases between them. The CDR3 spans 15 residues. The V gene's germline CDR1 is SGHTA and CDR2 FQGNSA. The chain's CDR3 is CASSWTGTATYEQYF. CDR3 nucleotides: TGTGCCAGCAGCTGGACCGGGACGGCAACCTACGAGCAGTACTTC. Full variable domain (missing parts from reference TRBV7-2 and TRBJ2-7): GAGVSQSPSNKVTEKGKDVELRCDPISGHTALYWYRQSLGQGLEFLIYFQGNSAPDKSGLPSDRFSAERTGGSVSTLTIQRTQQEDSAVYLCASSWTGTATYEQYFGPGTRLTVT.

This clonotype occurred many times. V gene TRBV5-5 combines with J gene TRBJ2-5, with 11 bases matching TRBD1. Trimming cost V 3 bases and J 5 bases; bases outside gene matches: 9. CDR3 length: 16 residues. The V gene's germline CDR1 is SGHKS and CDR2 YYEKEE (reference sequence). The CDR3 loop is CASSSRTGGGRETQYF. The CDR3 DNA reads TGTGCCAGCAGCTCTAGGACAGGGGGCGGCCGGGAGACCCAGTACTTC.

This clonotype was counted at least ten times. This chain joins TRBV19 and TRBJ1-5, with D possibly being TRBD1 (6 bases). Looked up from germline, CDR1 is LNHDA and CDR2 is SQIVND (reference sequence). The V gene lost 5 bases and the J gene lost 5 bases, with 13 bases spanning the gap. The CDR3 has 14 amino acids. The CDR3 here is CASSPFEGDQPQHF. The CDR3 DNA reads TGTGCCAGTAGTCCCTTCGAGGGGGATCAGCCCCAGCATTTT.

This clonotype was counted between two and nine times. The chain carries TRBV11-2 and TRBJ1-1; 8 bases line up with TRBD1. In germline, CDR1 is SGHAT, CDR2 FQNNGV. Trimming at V came to 4 bases and at J to 1 base, leaving 8 bases not matched to a gene. The CDR3 extends over 16 amino acids. The CDR3 region is CASSSWTGRTNTEAFF. Here the CDR3 DNA reads TGTGCCAGCAGCTCCTGGACAGGGAGGACGAACACTGAAGCTTTCTTT.

This clonotype was seen only a few times. The chain is built from TRBV7-2 and TRBJ2-5; 8 bases fit TRBD2. The junction had 11 bases not matched to a gene; V was cut back by 4 bases and J by 1 base. The CDR3 extends over 17 amino acids. The V gene's germline CDR1 is SGHTA and CDR2 FQGNSA. This CDR3 reads CASSSPGAGGFQETQYF. In nucleotides, the CDR3 is TGTGCCAGCAGCTCACCAGGGGCGGGAGGCTTCCAAGAGACCCAGTACTTC.

V and J are TRBV12-3 or TRBV12-4 and TRBJ2-7; no reliable D call. The CDR3 extends over 12 amino acids. V was clipped by 5 bases and J by 3 bases, with 8 bases between them. The CDR3 loop is CASSPHNYEQYF. Written as DNA, the CDR3 is TGTGCCAGCAGTCCCCACAACTACGAGCAGTACTTC.

A single count supports this clonotype. A read error may produce the germline difference seen at one junction end. This chain uses TRBV7-6 with TRBJ1-2; D not resolved. Germline lookup yields CDR1 SGHVS and CDR2 FNYEAQ. The CDR3 loop spans 14 amino acids. CDR3 loop: CASSQVTGWYGYTF. In nucleotides, the CDR3 is TGCGCCAGCAGCCAGGTTACCGGATGGTATGGCTACACCTTC.

A remark on this clonotype: At one boundary the junction diverges from the germline segment, which might be a read error. The chain links TRBV2 to TRBJ1-2, with D perhaps matching TRBD1 (5 bases). CDR3 length equals 15 residues. Germline CDR1 SNHLY, CDR2 FYNNEI. CDR3 sequence reads: CASSEALQAQGGCTF. DNA of the CDR3: TGTGCCAGCAGTGAAGCGCTCCAGGCCCAGGGAGGCTGCACCTTC.

This rearrangement joins TRBV5-4 to TRBJ1-6; D is uncertain. From germline, CDR1 is SGHNT and CDR2 YYREEE (reference sequence). This CDR3 comprises 12 residues. V lost 2 bases and J 9 bases, leaving 6 bases between the germline ends. The DNA for the CDR3 is TGTGCCAGCAGCTTAGGAACTTCACCCCTCCACTTT. This translates into CASSLGTSPLHF.

The J gene is TRBJ2-2, the V gene TRBV5-1; no clear D gene. V was trimmed by 3 bases and J by 9 bases, leaving 9 bases between them. Germline CDR1 SGHRS, CDR2 YFSETQ. The CDR3 consists of 12 residues. This CDR3 reads CASSYVPRELFF. The CDR3 DNA sequence: TGCGCCAGCAGCTACGTCCCCCGGGAGCTGTTTTTT. Based on the CDR3 plus reference TRBV5-1 and TRBJ2-2, the full variable domain is KAGVTQTPRYLIKTRGQQVTLSCSPISGHRSVSWYQQTPGQGLQFLFEYFSETQRNKGNFPGRFSGRQFSNSRSEMNVSTLELGDSALYLCASSYVPRELFFGEGSRLTVL.